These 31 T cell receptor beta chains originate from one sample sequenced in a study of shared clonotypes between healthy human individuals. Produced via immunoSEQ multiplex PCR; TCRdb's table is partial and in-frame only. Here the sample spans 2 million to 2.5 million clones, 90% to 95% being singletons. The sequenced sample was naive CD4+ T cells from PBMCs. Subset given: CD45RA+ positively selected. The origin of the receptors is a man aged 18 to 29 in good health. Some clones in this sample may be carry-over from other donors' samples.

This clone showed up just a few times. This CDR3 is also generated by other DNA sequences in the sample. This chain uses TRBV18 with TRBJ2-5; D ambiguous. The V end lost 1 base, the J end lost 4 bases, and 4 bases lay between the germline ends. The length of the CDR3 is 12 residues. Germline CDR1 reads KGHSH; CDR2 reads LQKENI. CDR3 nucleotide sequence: TGTGCCAGCTCACCACGGGGAGAGACCCAGTACTTC. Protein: CASSPRGETQYF. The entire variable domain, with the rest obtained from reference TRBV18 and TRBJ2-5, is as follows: NAGVMQNPRHLVRRRGQEARLRCSPMKGHSHVYWYRQLPEEGLKFMVYLQKENIIDESGMPKERFSAEFPKEGPSILRIQQVVRGDSAAYFCASSPRGETQYFGPGTRLLVL.

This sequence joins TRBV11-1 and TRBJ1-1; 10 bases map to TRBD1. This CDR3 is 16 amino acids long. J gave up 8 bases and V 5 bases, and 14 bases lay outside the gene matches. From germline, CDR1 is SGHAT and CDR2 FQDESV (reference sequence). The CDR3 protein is CASSKLLDRGRLEAFF. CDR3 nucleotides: TGTGCCAGCAGCAAACTCCTCGACAGGGGGCGTTTGGAAGCTTTCTTT.

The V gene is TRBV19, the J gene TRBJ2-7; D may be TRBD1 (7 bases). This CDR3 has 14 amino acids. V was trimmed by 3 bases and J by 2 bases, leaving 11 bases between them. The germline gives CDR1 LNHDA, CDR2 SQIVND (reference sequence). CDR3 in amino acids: CASSISGGPYEQYF. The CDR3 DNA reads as TGTGCCAGTAGTATTTCAGGGGGGCCCTACGAGCAGTACTTC.

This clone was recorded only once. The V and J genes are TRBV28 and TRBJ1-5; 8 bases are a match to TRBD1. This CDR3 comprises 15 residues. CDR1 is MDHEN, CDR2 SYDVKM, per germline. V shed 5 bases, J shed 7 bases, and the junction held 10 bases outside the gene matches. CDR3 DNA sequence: TGTGCCAGCAGTCCCCTAGGACAGGGTTACCAGCCCCAGCATTTT. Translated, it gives CASSPLGQGYQPQHF.

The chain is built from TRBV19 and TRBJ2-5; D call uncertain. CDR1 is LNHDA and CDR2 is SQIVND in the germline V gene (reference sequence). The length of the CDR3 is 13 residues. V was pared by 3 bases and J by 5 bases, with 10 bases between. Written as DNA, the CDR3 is TGTGCCAGTAGTATTGCGGTGAGGGAGACCCAGTACTTC. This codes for CASSIAVRETQYF.

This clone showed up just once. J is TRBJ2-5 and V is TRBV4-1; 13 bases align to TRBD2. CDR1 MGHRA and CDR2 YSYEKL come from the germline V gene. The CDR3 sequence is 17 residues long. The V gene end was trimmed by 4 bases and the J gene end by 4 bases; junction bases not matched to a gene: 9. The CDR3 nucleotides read TGCGCCAGCAGCCCAAAGGGCGGACTAGCGGGGGCAGAGACCCAGTACTTC. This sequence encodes CASSPKGGLAGAETQYF.

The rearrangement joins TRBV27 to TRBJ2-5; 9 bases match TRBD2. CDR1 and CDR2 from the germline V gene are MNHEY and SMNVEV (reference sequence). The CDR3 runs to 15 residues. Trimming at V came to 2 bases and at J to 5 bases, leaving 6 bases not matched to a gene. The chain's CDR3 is CASSLVSGSRETQYF. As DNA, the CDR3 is TGTGCCAGCAGTTTAGTTAGCGGGAGCCGGGAGACCCAGTACTTC.

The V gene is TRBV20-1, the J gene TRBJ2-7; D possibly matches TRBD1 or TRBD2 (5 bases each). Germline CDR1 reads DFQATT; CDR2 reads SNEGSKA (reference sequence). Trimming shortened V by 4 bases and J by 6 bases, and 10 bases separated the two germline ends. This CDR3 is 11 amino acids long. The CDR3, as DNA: TGCAGTGCTATGGGGGAGCCCGAGCAGTACTTC. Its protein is CSAMGEPEQYF.

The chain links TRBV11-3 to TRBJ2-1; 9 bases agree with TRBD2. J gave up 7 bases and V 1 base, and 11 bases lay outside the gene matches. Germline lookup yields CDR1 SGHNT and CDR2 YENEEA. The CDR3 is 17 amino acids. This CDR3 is CASSLGFSGRGRNEQFF. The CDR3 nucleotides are TGTGCCAGCAGCTTAGGGTTTAGCGGGAGAGGAAGAAATGAGCAGTTCTTC.

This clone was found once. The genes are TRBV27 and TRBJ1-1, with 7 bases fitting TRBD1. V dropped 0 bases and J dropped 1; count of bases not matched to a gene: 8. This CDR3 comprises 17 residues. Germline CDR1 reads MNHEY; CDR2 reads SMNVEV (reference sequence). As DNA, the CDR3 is TGTGCCAGCAGTTTATCGAGACAGGGCAACCCGAACACTGAAGCTTTCTTT. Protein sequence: CASSLSRQGNPNTEAFF.

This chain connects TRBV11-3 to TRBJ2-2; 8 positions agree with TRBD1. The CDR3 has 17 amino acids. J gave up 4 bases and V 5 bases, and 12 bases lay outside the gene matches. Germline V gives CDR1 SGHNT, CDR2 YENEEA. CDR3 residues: CASSARQGSKSTGELFF. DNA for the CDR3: TGTGCCAGCAGCGCCCGACAGGGGTCGAAAAGCACCGGGGAGCTGTTTTTT.

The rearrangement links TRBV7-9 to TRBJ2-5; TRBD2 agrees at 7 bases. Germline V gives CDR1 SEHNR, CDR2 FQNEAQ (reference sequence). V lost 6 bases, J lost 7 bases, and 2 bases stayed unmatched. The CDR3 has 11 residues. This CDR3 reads CASSASGTQYF. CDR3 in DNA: TGTGCCAGCAGTGCTAGCGGGACCCAGTACTTC.

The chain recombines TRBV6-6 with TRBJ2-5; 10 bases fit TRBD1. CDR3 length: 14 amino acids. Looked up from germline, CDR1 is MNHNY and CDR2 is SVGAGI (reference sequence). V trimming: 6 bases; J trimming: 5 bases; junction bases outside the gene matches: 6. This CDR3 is CASSNGQGEETQYF. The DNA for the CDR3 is TGTGCCAGCAGCAACGGACAGGGGGAGGAGACCCAGTACTTC.

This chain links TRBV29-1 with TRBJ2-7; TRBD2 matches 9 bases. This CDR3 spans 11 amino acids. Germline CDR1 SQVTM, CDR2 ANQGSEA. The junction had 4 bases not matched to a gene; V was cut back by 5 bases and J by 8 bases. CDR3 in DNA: TGCAGCGTTCTTAGCGGGGGACAGCAGTACTTC. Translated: CSVLSGGQQYF.

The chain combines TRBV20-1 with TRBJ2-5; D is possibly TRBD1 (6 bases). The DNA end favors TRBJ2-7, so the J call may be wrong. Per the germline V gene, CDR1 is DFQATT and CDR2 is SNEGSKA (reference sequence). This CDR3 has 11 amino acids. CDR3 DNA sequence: TGCAGTGCAACACAGGGTTACGAGCAGTACTTC. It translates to CSATQGYEQYF.

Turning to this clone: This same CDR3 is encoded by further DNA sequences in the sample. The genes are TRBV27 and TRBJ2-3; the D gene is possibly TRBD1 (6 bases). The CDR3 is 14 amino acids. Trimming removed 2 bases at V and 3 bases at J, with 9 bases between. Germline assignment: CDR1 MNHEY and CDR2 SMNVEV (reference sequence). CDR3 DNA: TGTGCCAGCAGTTTAATCCAGGGGACAGATACGCAGTATTTT. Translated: CASSLIQGTDTQYF.

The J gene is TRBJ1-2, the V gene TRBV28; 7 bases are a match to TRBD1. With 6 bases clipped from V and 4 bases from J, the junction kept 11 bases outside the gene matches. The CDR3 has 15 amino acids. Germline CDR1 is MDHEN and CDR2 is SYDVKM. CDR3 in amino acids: CASSRNPGQSYGYTF. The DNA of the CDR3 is TGTGCCAGCAGCCGGAACCCGGGACAGAGCTATGGCTACACCTTC.

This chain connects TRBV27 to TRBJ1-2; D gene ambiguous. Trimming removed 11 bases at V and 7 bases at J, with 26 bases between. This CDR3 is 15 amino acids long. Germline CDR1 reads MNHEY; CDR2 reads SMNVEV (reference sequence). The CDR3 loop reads CARNLDLTDLPGYTF. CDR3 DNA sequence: TGTGCCCGCAACTTGGACCTTACTGATCTCCCTGGCTACACCTTC.

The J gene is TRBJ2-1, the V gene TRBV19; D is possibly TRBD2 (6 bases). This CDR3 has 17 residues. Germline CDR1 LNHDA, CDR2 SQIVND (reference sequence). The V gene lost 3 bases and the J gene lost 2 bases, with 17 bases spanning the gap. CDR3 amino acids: CASSIGIAAQAYNEQFF. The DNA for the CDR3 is TGTGCCAGTAGTATCGGAATAGCGGCCCAGGCCTACAATGAGCAGTTCTTC.

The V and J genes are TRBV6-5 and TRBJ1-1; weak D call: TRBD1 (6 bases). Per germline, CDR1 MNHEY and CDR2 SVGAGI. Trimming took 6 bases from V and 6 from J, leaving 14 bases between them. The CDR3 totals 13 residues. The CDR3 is CASRLLKGAEAFF. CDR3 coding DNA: TGTGCCAGCAGGCTCCTCAAGGGGGCTGAAGCTTTCTTT.

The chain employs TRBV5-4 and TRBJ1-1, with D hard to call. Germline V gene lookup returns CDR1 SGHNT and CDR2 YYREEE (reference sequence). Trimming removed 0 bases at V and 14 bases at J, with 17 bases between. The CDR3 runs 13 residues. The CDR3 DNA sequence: TGTGCCAGCAGCTTGGGGAGGACTGGGTACAACTTCTTT. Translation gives CASSLGRTGYNFF.

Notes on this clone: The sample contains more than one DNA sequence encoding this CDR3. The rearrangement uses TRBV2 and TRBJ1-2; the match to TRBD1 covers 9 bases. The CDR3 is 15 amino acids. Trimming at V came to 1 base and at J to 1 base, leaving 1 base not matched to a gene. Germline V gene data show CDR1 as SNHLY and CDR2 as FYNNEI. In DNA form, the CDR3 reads TGTGCCAGCAGTGAAGGGGGACAGGGTAACTATGGCTACACCTTC. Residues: CASSEGGQGNYGYTF.

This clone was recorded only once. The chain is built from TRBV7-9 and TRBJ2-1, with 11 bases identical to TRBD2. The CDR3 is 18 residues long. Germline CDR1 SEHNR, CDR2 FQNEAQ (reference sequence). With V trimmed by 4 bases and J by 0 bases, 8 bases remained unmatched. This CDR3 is CASSSGLAVNSSYNEQFF. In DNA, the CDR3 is TGTGCCAGCAGCTCGGGACTAGCGGTGAACAGCTCCTACAATGAGCAGTTCTTC. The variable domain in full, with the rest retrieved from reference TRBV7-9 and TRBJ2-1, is DTGVSQNPRHKITKRGQNVTFRCDPISEHNRLYWYRQTLGQGPEFLTYFQNEAQLEKSRLLSDRFSAERPKGSFSTLEIQRTEQGDSAMYLCASSSGLAVNSSYNEQFFGPGTRLTVL.

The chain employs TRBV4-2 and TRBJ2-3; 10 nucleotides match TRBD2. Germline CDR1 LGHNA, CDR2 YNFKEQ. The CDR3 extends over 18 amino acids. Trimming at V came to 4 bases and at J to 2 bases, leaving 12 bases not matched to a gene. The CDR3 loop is CASSPYPLLAGSTDTQYF. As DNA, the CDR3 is TGTGCCAGCAGCCCATACCCCTTACTAGCGGGGTCCACAGATACGCAGTATTTT.

CDR3 DNA sequence: TGTGCCAGCACCTGGGGATCCTACAATGAGCAGTTCTTC. Amino acids: CASTWGSYNEQFF. This sequence joins TRBV7-2 and TRBJ2-1; D is unclear. Germline values: CDR1 SGHTA, CDR2 FQGNSA. This CDR3 comprises 13 residues. V was pared by 7 bases and J by 1 base, with 8 bases between.

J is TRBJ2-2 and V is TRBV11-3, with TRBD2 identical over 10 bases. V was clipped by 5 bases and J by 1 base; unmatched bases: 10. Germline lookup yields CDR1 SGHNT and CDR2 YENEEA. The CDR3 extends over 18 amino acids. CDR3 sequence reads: CASSQAASGSLNTGELFF. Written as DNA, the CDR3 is TGTGCCAGCAGCCAGGCCGCTAGCGGGAGCTTGAACACCGGGGAGCTGTTTTTT.

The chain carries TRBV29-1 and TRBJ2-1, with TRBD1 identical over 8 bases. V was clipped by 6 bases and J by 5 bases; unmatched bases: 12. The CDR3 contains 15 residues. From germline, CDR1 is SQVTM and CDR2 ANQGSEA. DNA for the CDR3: TGCAGCGTCGCCCGAGCAGGGGGCCCCAACAATGAGCAGTTCTTC. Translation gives CSVARAGGPNNEQFF.

CDR3 amino acids: CASSRTGTGVDETQYF. The CDR3 DNA reads as TGTGCCAGCTCACGTACCGGGACAGGGGTAGATGAGACCCAGTACTTC. The J gene is TRBJ2-5, the V gene TRBV18, with 10 bases that match TRBD1. V was pared by 4 bases and J by 5 bases, with 10 bases of the junction left unmatched. This CDR3 has 16 amino acids. The germline CDR1 and CDR2 sequences are KGHSH and LQKENI. The full variable domain, rest sourced from reference TRBV18 and TRBJ2-5, is NAGVMQNPRHLVRRRGQEARLRCSPMKGHSHVYWYRQLPEEGLKFMVYLQKENIIDESGMPKERFSAEFPKEGPSILRIQQVVRGDSAAYFCASSRTGTGVDETQYFGPGTRLLVL.

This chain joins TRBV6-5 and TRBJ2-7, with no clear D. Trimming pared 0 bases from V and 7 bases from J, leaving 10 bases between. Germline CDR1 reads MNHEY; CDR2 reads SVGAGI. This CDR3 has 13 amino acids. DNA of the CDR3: TGTGCCAGCAGTTACTCCCCGGACGGGGAGCAGTACTTC. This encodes CASSYSPDGEQYF.

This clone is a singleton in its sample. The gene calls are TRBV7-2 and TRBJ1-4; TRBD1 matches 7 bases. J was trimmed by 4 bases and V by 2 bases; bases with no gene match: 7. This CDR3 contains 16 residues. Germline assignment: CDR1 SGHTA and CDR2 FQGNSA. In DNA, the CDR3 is TGTGCCAGCAGCTTAACCGGGACAGCTATTAATGAAAAACTGTTTTTT. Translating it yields CASSLTGTAINEKLFF.

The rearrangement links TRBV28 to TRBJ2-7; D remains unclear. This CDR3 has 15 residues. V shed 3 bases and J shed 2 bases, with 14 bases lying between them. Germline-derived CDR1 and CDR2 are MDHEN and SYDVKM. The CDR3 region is CASSLSVASAYEQYF. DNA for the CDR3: TGTGCCAGCAGTTTGTCAGTTGCGTCTGCCTACGAGCAGTACTTC.